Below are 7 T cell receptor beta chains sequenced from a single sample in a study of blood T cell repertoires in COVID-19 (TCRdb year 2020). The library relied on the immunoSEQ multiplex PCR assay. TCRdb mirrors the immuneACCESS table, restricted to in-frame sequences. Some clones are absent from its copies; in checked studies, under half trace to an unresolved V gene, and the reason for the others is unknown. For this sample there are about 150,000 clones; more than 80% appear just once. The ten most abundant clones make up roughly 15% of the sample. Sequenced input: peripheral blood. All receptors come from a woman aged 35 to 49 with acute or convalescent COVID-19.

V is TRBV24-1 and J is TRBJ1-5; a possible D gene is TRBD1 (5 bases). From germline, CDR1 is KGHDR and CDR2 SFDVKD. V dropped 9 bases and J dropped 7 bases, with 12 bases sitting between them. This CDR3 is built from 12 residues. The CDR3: CATSQGTQPQHF. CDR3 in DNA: TGTGCCACCTCCCAGGGAACCCAGCCCCAGCATTTT.

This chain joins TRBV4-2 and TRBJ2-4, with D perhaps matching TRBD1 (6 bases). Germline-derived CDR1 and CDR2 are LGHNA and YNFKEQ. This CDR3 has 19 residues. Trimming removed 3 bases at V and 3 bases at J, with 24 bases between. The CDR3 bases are TGTGCCAGCAGCCACTACGATGTACAGGGACGTTCCGTCAAAAACATTCAGTACTTC. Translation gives CASSHYDVQGRSVKNIQYF.

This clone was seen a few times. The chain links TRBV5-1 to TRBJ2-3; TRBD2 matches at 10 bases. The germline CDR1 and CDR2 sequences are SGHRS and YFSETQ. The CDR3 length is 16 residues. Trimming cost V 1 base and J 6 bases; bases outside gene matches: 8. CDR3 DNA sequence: TGCGCCAGCAGCTTGTTGACTAGCGGGTCTAGGGATACGCAGTATTTT. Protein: CASSLLTSGSRDTQYF.

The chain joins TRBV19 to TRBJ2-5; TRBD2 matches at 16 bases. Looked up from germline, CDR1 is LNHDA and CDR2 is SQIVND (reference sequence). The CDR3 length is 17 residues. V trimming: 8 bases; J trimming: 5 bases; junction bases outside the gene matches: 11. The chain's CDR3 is CASSASGLAGGAETQYF. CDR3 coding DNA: TGTGCCAGTTCGGCTTCGGGACTAGCGGGAGGGGCGGAGACCCAGTACTTC.

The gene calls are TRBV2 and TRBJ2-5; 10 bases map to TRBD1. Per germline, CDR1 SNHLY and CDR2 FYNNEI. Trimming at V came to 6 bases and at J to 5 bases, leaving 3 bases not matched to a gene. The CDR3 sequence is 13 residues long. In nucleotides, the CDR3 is TGTGCCAGCAGGGGGACAGGGGACGAGACCCAGTACTTC. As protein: CASRGTGDETQYF.

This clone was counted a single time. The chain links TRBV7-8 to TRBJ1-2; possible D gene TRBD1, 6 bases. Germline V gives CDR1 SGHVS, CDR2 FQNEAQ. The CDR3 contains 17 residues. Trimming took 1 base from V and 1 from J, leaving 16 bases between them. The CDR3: CASSLVQPGQINYGYTF. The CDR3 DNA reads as TGTGCCAGCAGCTTAGTACAGCCGGGACAAATTAACTATGGCTACACCTTC. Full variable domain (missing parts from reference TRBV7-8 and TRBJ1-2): GAGVSQSPRYKVAKRGQDVALRCDPISGHVSLFWYQQALGQGPEFLTYFQNEAQLDKSGLPSDRFFAERPEGSVSTLKIQRTQQEDSAVYLCASSLVQPGQINYGYTFGSGTRLTVV.

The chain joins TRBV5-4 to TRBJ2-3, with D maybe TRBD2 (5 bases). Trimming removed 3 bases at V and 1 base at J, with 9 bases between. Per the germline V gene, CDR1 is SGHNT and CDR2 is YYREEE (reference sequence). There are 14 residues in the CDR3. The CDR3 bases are TGTGCCAGCAGCTCGGCCGGGGGCACAGATACGCAGTATTTT. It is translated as CASSSAGGTDTQYF.